The 24 T cell receptor beta chains reported below all come from one sample, sequenced in a study of regulatory T cells in long-lasting Graves disease. Time point meaning: persistent/refractory GD, antithyroid drugs over 5 years with positive TRAb. From PBMCs, RNA was extracted and then used to make the TCR library. iRepertoire HTBI primers and Arm-PCR of CDR3 regions built TCR beta libraries. MiXCR, run by TCRdb on the multiplex PCR reads, gives a single entry per CDR3 protein. The repertoire holds roughly 500,000 distinct CDR3 sequences, with roughly 21% as singletons. Sequenced here: peripheral blood mononuclear cells (PBMCs), sampled when the disease was refractory, from a patient treated with antithyroid drugs. These receptors all come from a female donor with Graves disease.

The chain joins TRBV29-1 to TRBJ2-1; 10 bases agree with TRBD1. With 1 base clipped from V and 6 bases from J, the junction kept 0 bases outside the gene matches. This CDR3 is 13 amino acids long. Germline V gene lookup returns CDR1 SQVTM and CDR2 ANQGSEA. CDR3 in amino acids: CSVEGTGGNEQFF. CDR3 DNA sequence: TGCAGCGTTGAAGGGACAGGGGGCAATGAGCAGTTCTTC.

The chain joins TRBV14 to TRBJ1-1; TRBD1 might be the D (6 bases). The V end was cut by 4 bases, the J end by 2 bases, with 20 bases between. CDR1 SGHDN and CDR2 FVKESK come from the germline V gene. There are 17 residues in the CDR3. The CDR3 nucleotides are TGTGCCAGCAGCCCGGACAGACGACGCACGGGCAACACTGAAGCTTTCTTT. This sequence encodes CASSPDRRRTGNTEAFF.

This clonotype was counted ten times or more. The V gene is TRBV24-1, the J gene TRBJ2-5; D may be TRBD1 (6 bases). The CDR3 length is 14 residues. The V end was cut by 6 bases, the J end by 1 base, with 11 bases between. Germline-derived CDR1 and CDR2 are KGHDR and SFDVKD. CDR3 residues: CATSPSRGQETQYF. CDR3 nucleotides: TGTGCCACCAGTCCCAGCAGGGGCCAAGAGACCCAGTACTTC.

The chain has TRBV5-1 and TRBJ1-1; D gene ambiguous. V was trimmed by 6 bases and J by 1 base, leaving 13 bases between them. Germline V gene lookup returns CDR1 SGHRS and CDR2 YFSETQ. This CDR3 region has 14 residues. The CDR3 here is CASTLAVSNTEAFF. DNA for the CDR3: TGCGCCAGCACCCTAGCAGTTTCGAACACTGAAGCTTTCTTT.

In its sample, this clonotype was seen many times. The J gene is TRBJ1-1, the V gene TRBV12-3 or TRBV12-4; 8 nucleotides align to TRBD1. V trimming: 5 bases; J trimming: 5 bases; junction bases outside the gene matches: 4. This CDR3 region has 13 residues. The CDR3, as DNA: TGTGCCAGCAGTCCCGGACAGGGTACTGAAGCTTTCTTT. This codes for CASSPGQGTEAFF.

This clonotype was observed many times. The chain uses TRBV28 and TRBJ2-5; D may be TRBD2 (6 bases). This CDR3 has 14 residues. Germline V CDR1 and CDR2: MDHEN, SYDVKM. With 1 base removed from V and 4 bases from J, the gap between germline ends came to 10 bases. The CDR3 region is CASSLYGRGETQYF. DNA for the CDR3: TGTGCCAGCAGTTTATACGGGAGAGGAGAGACCCAGTACTTC.

V and J are TRBV2 and TRBJ1-1; D not resolved. This CDR3 region has 13 residues. Trimming left V 10 bases short and J 0 bases short, with 12 bases between. CDR1 and CDR2 (germline): SNHLY, FYNNEI. The CDR3 bases are TGTGCCACCTATCAACGCATGAACACTGAAGCTTTCTTT. Its protein product is CATYQRMNTEAFF.

This clonotype was seen a few times. The chain links TRBV7-2 to TRBJ2-3, with TRBD2 identical over 7 bases. The CDR3 spans 13 residues. Germline CDR1 reads SGHTA; CDR2 reads FQGNSA. V lost 8 bases to trimming and J lost 4 bases; unmatched junction nucleotides: 6. CDR3 loop: CASCGSPPDTQYF. As DNA, the CDR3 is TGTGCCAGCTGCGGGAGCCCCCCAGATACGCAGTATTTT. The whole variable domain, filled in from reference TRBV7-2 and TRBJ2-3, reads GAGVSQSPSNKVTEKGKDVELRCDPISGHTALYWYRQSLGQGLEFLIYFQGNSAPDKSGLPSDRFSAERTGGSVSTLTIQRTQQEDSAVYLCASCGSPPDTQYFGPGTRLTVL.

Many counts were recorded for this clonotype. The chain carries TRBV28 and TRBJ2-6; no firm D call. Trimming took 5 bases from V and 2 from J, leaving 7 bases between them. Germline lookup yields CDR1 MDHEN and CDR2 SYDVKM. The CDR3 extends over 14 amino acids. CDR3 loop: CASSERTGANVLTF. In nucleotides, the CDR3 is TGTGCCAGCAGTGAGAGGACTGGGGCCAACGTCCTGACTTTC.

Only one count was recorded for this clonotype. The CDR3 protein is CASSPPGRPGNRPHEQYF. The CDR3 DNA reads TGTGCCAGCAGTCCCCCCGGCCGGCCCGGTAATCGGCCCCACGAGCAGTACTTC. The chain employs TRBV6-4 and TRBJ2-7; D remains ambiguous. Trimming removed 5 bases from V and 5 bases from J, with 28 bases in between. The CDR3 covers 18 residues. Germline lookup yields CDR1 MRHNA and CDR2 SNTAGT.

The chain carries TRBV6-2 or TRBV6-3 and TRBJ2-7, with 11 bases fitting TRBD2. After removal of 6 bases from V and 4 bases from J, the junction contained 5 bases not matched to a gene. The CDR3 sequence is 14 residues long. Germline CDR1 MNHEY, CDR2 SVGEGT. The CDR3 protein is CASRGLAAGYEQYF. As DNA, the CDR3 is TGTGCCAGCAGGGGACTAGCGGCCGGTTACGAGCAGTACTTC.

This clonotype has a count of ten or more. V gene TRBV2 combines with J gene TRBJ1-1; D may be TRBD1 (6 bases). Germline CDR1 is SNHLY and CDR2 is FYNNEI. The CDR3 length is 15 residues. Trimming removed 5 bases from V and 2 bases from J, with 15 bases in between. CDR3 DNA: TGTGCCAGCAGTACCGCCGGGACATCTAACACTGAAGCTTTCTTT. The encoded protein is CASSTAGTSNTEAFF.

This clonotype was picked up many times. This chain uses TRBV7-6 with TRBJ1-5; 7 bases are shared with TRBD1. Germline V lookup: CDR1 SGHVS, CDR2 FNYEAQ. The ends lost 1 base at V and 6 bases at J; junction bases unmatched: 6. This CDR3 spans 15 amino acids. The CDR3 bases are TGTGCCAGCAGCTTAGGAGGGACAGAAGGTCAGCCCCAGCATTTT. Protein: CASSLGGTEGQPQHF.

A note on this clonotype: An end of the junction differs from the germline gene, which may be a read error. The chain links TRBV27 to TRBJ1-6; 7 positions agree with TRBD1. The J call may not be correct, given that the DNA end is closer to TRBJ1-1. The V gene's germline CDR1 is MNHEY and CDR2 SMNVEV (reference sequence). This CDR3 comprises 14 residues. CDR3 loop: CAGSLGTVNTEAFF. In nucleotides, the CDR3 is TGTGCCGGCAGCCTGGGGACAGTGAACACTGAAGCTTTCTTT.

This clonotype was counted ten times or more. The V gene is TRBV9, the J gene TRBJ2-5, with D perhaps matching TRBD2 (7 bases). The V end lost 5 bases, the J end lost 4 bases, and 18 bases lay between the germline ends. The V gene's germline CDR1 is SGDLS and CDR2 YYNGEE. This CDR3 is built from 15 residues. This chain's CDR3 is CASSEGGARLETQYF. The CDR3 DNA reads as TGTGCCAGCAGTGAGGGGGGGGCTAGGCTAGAGACCCAGTACTTC. The full variable domain, completed using reference TRBV9 and TRBJ2-5, is DSGVTQTPKHLITATGQRVTLRCSPRSGDLSVYWYQQSLDQGLQFLIQYYNGEERAKGNILERFSAQQFPDLHSELNLSSLELGDSALYFCASSEGGARLETQYFGPGTRLLVL.

Many counts were recorded for this clonotype. The chain employs TRBV2 and TRBJ1-2; 8 positions agree with TRBD1. This CDR3 comprises 14 residues. V lost 3 bases and J lost 3; bases outside the gene matches: 3. The V gene's germline CDR1 is SNHLY and CDR2 FYNNEI. The CDR3 sequence: CASSEGRGHYGYTF. The DNA of the CDR3 is TGTGCCAGCAGTGAGGGCAGGGGGCACTATGGCTACACCTTC.

This clonotype showed up many times. The chain employs TRBV20-1 and TRBJ2-5; 7 bases are shared with TRBD1. From germline, CDR1 is DFQATT and CDR2 SNEGSKA (reference sequence). Unmatched junction bases numbered 4, after V lost 1 base and J lost 2 bases. This CDR3 region has 14 residues. The CDR3 nucleotides are TGCAGTGCTAGAGGGACAGGCCGACAAGAGACCCAGTACTTC. Amino acid sequence: CSARGTGRQETQYF.

The table lists this clonotype with many counts. V gene TRBV16 combines with J gene TRBJ2-2; possibly TRBD1 for D (6 bases). V lost 2 bases, J lost 6 bases, and 10 bases lay in between. CDR1 is KGHSY and CDR2 is FQNENV in the germline V gene. The CDR3 is made up of 14 amino acids. CDR3 residues: CASSQSQGSGELFF. For the CDR3, the DNA is TGTGCCAGCAGCCAAAGTCAGGGGTCCGGGGAGCTGTTTTTT.

Ten or more counts support this clonotype. CDR3 in amino acids: CASSEGLGVWDTEAFF. The CDR3 nucleotides are TGTGCCAGCAGTGAAGGGTTGGGGGTGTGGGACACTGAAGCTTTCTTT. V usage is TRBV6-1 and J usage is TRBJ1-1, with D maybe TRBD1 (5 bases). The germline V and J ends were trimmed by 1 base and 3 bases, with 15 bases remaining between them. CDR1 is MNHNS and CDR2 is SASEGT in the germline V gene. This CDR3 has 16 residues.

The chain has TRBV29-1 and TRBJ2-3, with 10 bases that match TRBD2. Germline trimming cut 6 bases from V and 4 bases from J; bases unmatched to any gene: 13. Germline CDR1 reads SQVTM; CDR2 reads ANQGSEA. This CDR3 has 16 residues. The CDR3: CSVLGGLAGAPDTQYF. The CDR3 coding sequence is TGCAGCGTCCTCGGAGGGCTAGCGGGAGCTCCAGATACGCAGTATTTT.

This chain connects TRBV13 to TRBJ2-3, with 7 bases lining up with TRBD1. The CDR3 has 15 residues. CDR1 is PRHDT and CDR2 is FYEKMQ in the germline V gene (reference sequence). Trimming cost V 4 bases and J 3 bases; bases outside gene matches: 7. CDR3 in amino acids: CASSSQGVWTDTQYF. The CDR3 bases are TGTGCCAGCAGCTCCCAGGGGGTTTGGACAGATACGCAGTATTTT. The full variable domain, completed using reference TRBV13 and TRBJ2-3, is AAGVIQSPRHLIKEKRETATLKCYPIPRHDTVYWYQQGPGQDPQFLISFYEKMQSDKGSIPDRFSAQQFSDYHSELNMSSLELGDSALYFCASSSQGVWTDTQYFGPGTRLTVL.

The chain carries TRBV7-8 and TRBJ2-7, with no clear D. Germline V gene sequence: CDR1 SGHVS, CDR2 FQNEAQ. The CDR3 length is 14 residues. Trimming cost V 0 bases and J 2 bases, with 8 bases left between them. CDR3 amino acids: CASSLADTAYEQYF. CDR3 in DNA: TGTGCCAGCAGCTTAGCCGACACCGCCTACGAGCAGTACTTC.

The chain combines TRBV5-5 with TRBJ1-2; D possibly corresponds to TRBD1 (5 bases). The CDR3 spans 16 residues. The V gene's germline CDR1 is SGHKS and CDR2 YYEKEE (reference sequence). V gave up 6 bases and J gave up 8 bases, with 26 bases separating them. The CDR3 nucleotides read TGTGCCAGCATCAGTGGAAGCTACGGCGGATGGGGCGGCTACACCTTC. It encodes CASISGSYGGWGGYTF.

This clonotype showed up just a few times. The chain couples TRBV12-3 or TRBV12-4 to TRBJ2-6; 7 bases map to TRBD2. V lost 4 bases and J lost 2; bases outside the gene matches: 2. There are 15 residues in the CDR3. The CDR3 nucleotides are TGTGCCAGCAGTTCCAGCGGGACTGGGGCCAACGTCCTGACTTTC. Translated, it gives CASSSSGTGANVLTF.